This entry lists 4 T cell receptor beta chains sequenced from one sample in a study of cytomegalovirus exposure and HLA in healthy donors (dated by TCRdb to the late 2010s). Library preparation employed the immunoSEQ multiplex PCR assay. For the multiplex PCR, a mixture combining 60 forward primers for TCR Vbeta segments and 13 reverse primers for TCR Jbeta segments was used. In its TCRdb copy, this immuneACCESS table keeps in-frame sequences only and misses some clones. Where compared with another copy, unresolved V genes explain less than half of these, and the others have no known cause. The sample table contains some 250,000 clones; only one count was recorded for about 80% of them. Of the sample, about 8% falls within the top ten clones. The sequenced sample was PBMCs. The receptors were gathered from a woman aged 55-69 years in good health and CMV-seropositive.

The rearrangement joins TRBV25-1 to TRBJ2-2, with TRBD1 identical over 9 bases. Germline V gene lookup returns CDR1 MGHDK and CDR2 SYGVNS. Trimming took 7 bases from V and 6 from J; bases not matched to a gene: 3. The CDR3 is 13 amino acids. CDR3 residues: CASIDRGAGELFF. As DNA, the CDR3 is TGTGCCAGCATTGACAGGGGGGCCGGGGAGCTGTTTTTT.

The chain has TRBV29-1 and TRBJ1-2; 9 bases agree with TRBD1. V was pared by 2 bases and J by 0 bases, with 13 bases of the junction left unmatched. Germline lookup yields CDR1 SQVTM and CDR2 ANQGSEA. CDR3 length: 18 amino acids. DNA for the CDR3: TGCAGCGTTGAAAGGAGGCTGACAGGGGGATACTCTAACTATGGCTACACCTTC. Its translation: CSVERRLTGGYSNYGYTF.

The rearrangement links TRBV25-1 to TRBJ1-1; 10 bases are shared with TRBD1. Germline V lookup: CDR1 MGHDK, CDR2 SYGVNS. J gave up 4 bases and V 4 bases, and 6 bases lay outside the gene matches. The CDR3 consists of 15 residues. The CDR3 DNA follows: TGTGCCAGCAGTGCTCCGGGACAGGGGTTCACTGAAGCTTTCTTT. This codes for CASSAPGQGFTEAFF.

The chain has TRBV6-5 and TRBJ1-2, with D unresolved. CDR1 and CDR2 (germline): MNHEY, SVGAGI. The CDR3 covers 11 residues. The germline V and J ends were trimmed by 6 bases and 6 bases, with 8 bases remaining between them. Here the CDR3 reads CASSRVNGYTF. The DNA of the CDR3 is TGTGCCAGCAGCCGGGTGAATGGCTACACCTTC.